This record covers a single TCR beta chain. Its antigen is unknown. The source of the sample is a study of T cells in localized non-small cell lung cancer. Study-level points and caveats: Higher blood T cell density tracked longer overall survival. Analysis by sequencing included only one tumor region, so heterogeneity remains possible.

Trimming cost V 4 bases and J 0 bases; bases outside gene matches: 5. Per germline, CDR1 MNHEY and CDR2 SVGAGI. The CDR3 loop spans 15 amino acids. The protocol was immunoSEQ multiplex PCR, while the TCRdb copy is restricted to in-frame clones and leaves out a portion. Among about 26,000 clones, approximately 78% were seen once, and the ten largest hold roughly 4.5%. This sample comprised peripheral blood, obtained before any cancer treatment. The chain combines TRBV6-5 with TRBJ2-7, with 8 bases lining up with TRBD2. This TCR derives from a woman aged 40-70 years with stage I lung adenocarcinoma. CDR3 sequence reads: CASSSVAGPSYEQYF. The CDR3 coding sequence is TGTGCCAGCAGTTCAGTAGCGGGACCCTCCTACGAGCAGTACTTC.